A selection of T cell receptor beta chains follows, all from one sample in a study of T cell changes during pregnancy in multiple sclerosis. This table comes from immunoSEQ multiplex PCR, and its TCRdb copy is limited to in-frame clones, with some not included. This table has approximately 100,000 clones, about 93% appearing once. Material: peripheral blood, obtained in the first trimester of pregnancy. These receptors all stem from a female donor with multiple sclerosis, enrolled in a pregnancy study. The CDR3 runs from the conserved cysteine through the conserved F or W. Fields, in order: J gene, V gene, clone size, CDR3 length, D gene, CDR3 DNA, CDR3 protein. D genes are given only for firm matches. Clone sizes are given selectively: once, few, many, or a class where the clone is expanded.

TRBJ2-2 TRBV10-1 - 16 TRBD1 TGCGCCAGCAGTGAACACAGGGGGCAGATCACCGGGGAGCTGTTTTTT CASSEHRGQITGELFF
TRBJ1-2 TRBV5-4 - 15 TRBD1 TGTGCCAGCAGCTCCGGGACAGGGTTCACCTATGGCTACACCTTC CASSSGTGFTYGYTF
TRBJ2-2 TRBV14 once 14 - TGTGCCAGCAGCCAACAGCGCGGGATCGGGGAGCTGTTTTTT CASSQQRGIGELFF
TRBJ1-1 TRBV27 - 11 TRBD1 TGTGCCAGCGGAATCGGACAGGGGGCTTTCTTT CASGIGQGAFF
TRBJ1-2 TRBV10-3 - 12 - TGTGCCATCAGTGAGTGGAGGGATGGCTACACCTTC CAISEWRDGYTF
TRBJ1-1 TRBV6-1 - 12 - TGTGCCAGCAGACAGGGTTACACTGAAGCTTTCTTT CASRQGYTEAFF
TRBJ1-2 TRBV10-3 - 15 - TGTGCCATCAGAGACAGGAGTTCGGGCTACTATGGCTACACCTTC CAIRDRSSGYYGYTF
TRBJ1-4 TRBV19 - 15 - TGTGCCAGTAGTATTGAAGGGGGTGCTAATGAAAAACTGTTTTTT CASSIEGGANEKLFF
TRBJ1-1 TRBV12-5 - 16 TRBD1 TGTGCTAGTGGTTTAATTGTTGGGCAGGGGGACACTGAAGCTTTCTTT CASGLIVGQGDTEAFF
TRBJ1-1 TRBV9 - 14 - TGTGCCAGCAGCCCCGGCGGGGAGGCGGTTGAAGCTTTCTTT CASSPGGEAVEAFF
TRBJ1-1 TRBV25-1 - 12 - TGTGCCAGCACAGGGGACACTTCGGAAGCTTTCTTT CASTGDTSEAFF
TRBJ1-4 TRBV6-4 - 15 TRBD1 TGTGCCAGCAGTGTTGACAGGGGGCCTAATGAAAAACTGTTTTTT CASSVDRGPNEKLFF
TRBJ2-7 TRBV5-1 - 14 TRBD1 TGCGCCAGCAGCGGCGGGACAGGGGCCTACGAGCAGTACTTC CASSGGTGAYEQYF
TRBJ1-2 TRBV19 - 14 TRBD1 TGTGCCAGTAGTATGGGGACAGGACCCTATGGCTACACCTTC CASSMGTGPYGYTF
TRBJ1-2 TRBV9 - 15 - TGTGCCAGCAGCGTAGAACCGCATGGCGGTCTTGGCTACACCTTC CASSVEPHGGLGYTF
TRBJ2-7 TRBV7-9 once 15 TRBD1 TGTGCCAGCAGCTTATCTTCACAGGGGGCCCACGAGCAGTACTTC CASSLSSQGAHEQYF
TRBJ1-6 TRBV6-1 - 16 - TGTGCCAGCAGTGAACCCTCGGGGGTAATGTCTTCACCCCTCCACTTT CASSEPSGVMSSPLHF
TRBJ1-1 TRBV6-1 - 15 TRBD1 TGTGCCAGCCGAGAAAGGACAGGGGGTACGACTGAAGCTTTCTTT CASRERTGGTTEAFF
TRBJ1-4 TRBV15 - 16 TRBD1 TGTGCCACCAGCGGGGGACAGATCGGCCCTAATGAAAAACTGTTTTTT CATSGGQIGPNEKLFF
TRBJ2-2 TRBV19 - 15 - TGTGCCAGTAGTATAACGGGGGGCGACACCGGGGAGCTGTTTTTT CASSITGGDTGELFF
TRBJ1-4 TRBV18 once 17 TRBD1 TGTGCCAGCTCACCGCCCGGGCAGGGGGCCTATAATGAAAAACTGTTTTTT CASSPPGQGAYNEKLFF
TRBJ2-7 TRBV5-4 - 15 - TGTGCCAGCAGCACCGCGTGGGGCAGGACCTACGAGCAGTACTTC CASSTAWGRTYEQYF
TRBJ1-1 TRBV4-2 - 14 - TGTGCCAGCAGCCAAGGGGGGGAGGACACTGAAGCTTTCTTT CASSQGGEDTEAFF
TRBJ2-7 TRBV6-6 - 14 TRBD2 TGTGCCAGCACTGGGACTAGCGGGATCTACGAGCAGTACTTC CASTGTSGIYEQYF
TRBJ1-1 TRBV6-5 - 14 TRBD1 TGTGCCAGCAGTTACCTGACAGGGTCCACTGAAGCTTTCTTT CASSYLTGSTEAFF
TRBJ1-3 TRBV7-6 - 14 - TGTGCCAGCAGGGGCTCCTCATCTGGAAACACCATATATTTT CASRGSSSGNTIYF
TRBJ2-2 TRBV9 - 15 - TGTGCCAGCAGCCCCCCTAGGGGTCGGGCCGGGGAGCTGTTTTTT CASSPPRGRAGELFF
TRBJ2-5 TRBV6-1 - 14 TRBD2 TGTGCCAGCAACGGCGGGGGGATCCAAGAGACCCAGTACTTC CASNGGGIQETQYF
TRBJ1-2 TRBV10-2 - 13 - TGCGCCAGCAGTGAGGCAGGGGCGTATGGCTACACCTTC CASSEAGAYGYTF
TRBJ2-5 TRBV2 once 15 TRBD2 TGTGCCAGCGTGGATCGAGCGGGGGGGATAGAGACCCAGTACTTC CASVDRAGGIETQYF
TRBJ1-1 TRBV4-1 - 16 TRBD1 TGCGCCAGCAGCCAAGATCCCGGACAGGGGGGCACTGAAGCTTTCTTT CASSQDPGQGGTEAFF
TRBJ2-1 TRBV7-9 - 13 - TGTGCCAGCAGCTTTTTCCTCGACAATGAGCAGTTCTTC CASSFFLDNEQFF
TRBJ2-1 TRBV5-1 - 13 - TGCGCCAGCAGCGGGGGACTTTCGCCTGAGCAGTTCTTC CASSGGLSPEQFF
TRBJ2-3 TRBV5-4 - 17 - TGTGCCAGCAGCCAAGAATCAGGCGGGGTCGGTGGGGATACGCAGTATTTT CASSQESGGVGGDTQYF
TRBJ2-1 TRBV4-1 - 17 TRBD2 TGCGCCAGCAGCCACGGTCTAGCGGGGCAAATGGGCGATGAGCAGTTCTTC CASSHGLAGQMGDEQFF
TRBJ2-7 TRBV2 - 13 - TGTGCCATCTCTACTACACTTCTGAGAGAGCAGTACTTC CAISTTLLREQYF
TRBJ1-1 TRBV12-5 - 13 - TGTGCTAGTGCCCAGACAGAGGTCACTGAAGCTTTCTTT CASAQTEVTEAFF
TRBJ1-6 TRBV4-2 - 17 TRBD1 TGTGCCAGCAGCCAAGATTTCAAGACAGGGGATAATTCACCCCTCCACTTT CASSQDFKTGDNSPLHF
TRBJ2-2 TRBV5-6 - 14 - TGTGCCAGCAGCTTGGCAGGAACCCCCGGGGAGCTGTTTTTT CASSLAGTPGELFF
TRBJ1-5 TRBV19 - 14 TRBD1 TGTGCCAGTTCGGGACAGGGGATCGATCAGCCCCAGCATTTT CASSGQGIDQPQHF
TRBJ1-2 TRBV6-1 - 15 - TGTGCCAGCCGACGAGCAGGCAGGGGCGACTATGGCTACACCTTC CASRRAGRGDYGYTF
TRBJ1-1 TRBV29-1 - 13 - TGCAGCGTTGTAAGGACTTTGAACACTGAAGCTTTCTTT CSVVRTLNTEAFF
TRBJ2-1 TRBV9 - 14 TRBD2 TGTGCCAGCGCCCTAGCGGGGAGCAACAATGAGCAGTTCTTC CASALAGSNNEQFF
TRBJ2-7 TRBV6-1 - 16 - TGTGCCAGCAGTGAAACCCCTGCCAGAGGCCTATACGAGCAGTACTTC CASSETPARGLYEQYF
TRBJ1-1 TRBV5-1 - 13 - TGCGCCAGCAGCCGGCAGGGAAGTACTGAAGCTTTCTTT CASSRQGSTEAFF
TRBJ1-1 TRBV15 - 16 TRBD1 TGTGCCACCAGCAGGGACAGGGTACCTTTGAACACTGAAGCTTTCTTT CATSRDRVPLNTEAFF
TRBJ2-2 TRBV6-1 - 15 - TGTGCCACAGACCGGGAGACAGGGATCGCCGGGGAGCTGTTTTTT CATDRETGIAGELFF
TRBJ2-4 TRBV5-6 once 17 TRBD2 TGTGCCAGCAGCTTGGGGCGGTTGGGAACTAGCGGTCCTCTTCAGTACTTC CASSLGRLGTSGPLQYF
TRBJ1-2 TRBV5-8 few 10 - TGTGCCAGCCTACCCGGTGGCTACACCTTC CASLPGGYTF
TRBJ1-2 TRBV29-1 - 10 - TGCAGCGTTCGGGGGGATGGCTACACCTTC CSVRGDGYTF
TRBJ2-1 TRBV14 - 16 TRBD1 TGTGCCAGCAGCCAACTTCGACAGGGCGGAAACAATGAGCAGTTCTTC CASSQLRQGGNNEQFF